In its sample, the clone carrying this TCR beta chain was seen a few times. This table comes from immunoSEQ multiplex PCR, and its TCRdb copy is limited to in-frame clones, with some not included. The sample has 250,000 or so clones; 86% are singletons. After removal of 3 bases from V and 6 bases from J, the junction contained 6 bases not matched to a gene. The CDR3 has 14 residues. The germline V gene has CDR1 SGHTA and CDR2 FQGNSA. The sample belongs to a study of blood T cell repertoires in COVID-19. Looking at the study overall: From T cells, B-cell-depleted T cells, or PBMCs came the material, which was cDNA or gDNA.

The J gene is TRBJ1-1, the V gene TRBV7-2, with 8 bases fitting TRBD1. The sequencing sample was made of peripheral blood. The clonotype comes from a man aged 55 to 70 with acute or convalescent COVID-19. DNA for the CDR3: TGTGCCAGCAGCTTTCCACGGACAGGGCCTGAAGCTTTCTTT. Protein sequence: CASSFPRTGPEAFF.